Listed below are T cell receptor beta chains from one sample, sequenced in a study of blood T cell repertoires in COVID-19. Generated by immunoSEQ multiplex PCR, the TCRdb table keeps only in-frame clones and is missing some. The data hold approximately 350,000 clones, with more than 80% observed a single time. The specimen sequenced was peripheral blood. The receptor source for this set is a middle-aged man with acute or convalescent COVID-19. Each CDR3 is given with its conserved first and last residue. Fields, in order: CDR3 length, J gene, D gene, V gene, clone size, CDR3 DNA, CDR3 protein. The D gene is left open where the match is weak. Clone sizes are given selectively: once, few, many, or a class where the clone is expanded.

CDR3 length: 14
J gene: TRBJ2-7
D gene: NA
V gene: TRBV19
clone size: NA
CDR3 DNA: TGTGCCAGTAGTATAGGCGGGGATGCCTACGAGCAGTACTTC
CDR3 protein: CASSIGGDAYEQYF

CDR3 length: 15
J gene: TRBJ2-2
D gene: NA
V gene: TRBV4-1
clone size: NA
CDR3 DNA: TGCGCCAGCAGCCTACAGGAAGGGGTCGCCGGGGAGCTGTTTTTT
CDR3 protein: CASSLQEGVAGELFF

CDR3 length: 13
J gene: TRBJ1-2
D gene: NA
V gene: TRBV2
clone size: NA
CDR3 DNA: TGTGCCAGCAGACACCCCACGGGAGGAGGCTACACCTTC
CDR3 protein: CASRHPTGGGYTF

CDR3 length: 15
J gene: TRBJ2-1
D gene: NA
V gene: TRBV5-1
clone size: NA
CDR3 DNA: TGCGCCAGCAGCTTGGGACGAAGCGAGAACAATGAGCAGTTCTTC
CDR3 protein: CASSLGRSENNEQFF

CDR3 length: 14
J gene: TRBJ2-5
D gene: NA
V gene: TRBV27
clone size: once
CDR3 DNA: TGTGCCAGCAGTTTCGCGGGGACAGAAGAGACCCAGTACTTC
CDR3 protein: CASSFAGTEETQYF

CDR3 length: 15
J gene: TRBJ2-7
D gene: TRBD2
V gene: TRBV28
clone size: NA
CDR3 DNA: TGTGCCAGCAGTACCACTAGCGGGGCCTCCTACGAGCAGTACTTC
CDR3 protein: CASSTTSGASYEQYF

CDR3 length: 14
J gene: TRBJ2-1
D gene: NA
V gene: TRBV30
clone size: NA
CDR3 DNA: TGTGCCGTTAGGAGCGCTAGCTCCTACAATGAGCAGTTCTTC
CDR3 protein: CAVRSASSYNEQFF

CDR3 length: 18
J gene: TRBJ1-3
D gene: NA
V gene: TRBV5-5
clone size: NA
CDR3 DNA: TGTGCCAGCAGCGGGATTAGGGCCCCGAGGAGGTCTGGAAACACCATATATTTT
CDR3 protein: CASSGIRAPRRSGNTIYF

CDR3 length: 16
J gene: TRBJ1-1
D gene: NA
V gene: TRBV25-1
clone size: NA
CDR3 DNA: TGTGCCAGCAGTGAACCGTCCGGGGGGGCAGGCACTGAAGCTTTCTTT
CDR3 protein: CASSEPSGGAGTEAFF

CDR3 length: 15
J gene: TRBJ2-7
D gene: TRBD1
V gene: TRBV3-1/TRBV3-2
clone size: NA
CDR3 DNA: TGTGCCAGCAGCCAGGGAACCGACAGGGGGTGGGAGCAGTACTTC
CDR3 protein: CASSQGTDRGWEQYF

CDR3 length: 17
J gene: TRBJ1-5
D gene: TRBD1
V gene: TRBV7-8
clone size: NA
CDR3 DNA: TGTGCCAGCAGCAACTTACGTCCGGGACAGGGAAATCAGCCCCAGCATTTT
CDR3 protein: CASSNLRPGQGNQPQHF

CDR3 length: 14
J gene: TRBJ1-1
D gene: NA
V gene: TRBV4-1
clone size: NA
CDR3 DNA: TGCGCCAGCAGCTCGCGGGTAGGGAACACTGAAGCTTTCTTT
CDR3 protein: CASSSRVGNTEAFF

CDR3 length: 16
J gene: TRBJ1-1
D gene: TRBD1
V gene: TRBV4-1
clone size: few
CDR3 DNA: TGCGCCAGCAGCCGAGGACAGGGGGAGATGAACACTGAAGCTTTCTTT
CDR3 protein: CASSRGQGEMNTEAFF

CDR3 length: 13
J gene: TRBJ1-2
D gene: NA
V gene: TRBV28
clone size: NA
CDR3 DNA: TGTGCCAGCTCGAGAGGACTCATCGCGGGCTACACCTTC
CDR3 protein: CASSRGLIAGYTF

CDR3 length: 18
J gene: TRBJ2-1
D gene: TRBD2
V gene: TRBV3-1/TRBV3-2
clone size: NA
CDR3 DNA: TGTGCCAGCAGCCAAAACTCGGGTGGGAGGGGATTTAGGAATGAGCAGTTCTTC
CDR3 protein: CASSQNSGGRGFRNEQFF

CDR3 length: 14
J gene: TRBJ1-1
D gene: NA
V gene: TRBV2
clone size: NA
CDR3 DNA: TGTGCCAGCAGTGAGACAGCCATGAACACTGAAGCTTTCTTT
CDR3 protein: CASSETAMNTEAFF

CDR3 length: 16
J gene: TRBJ1-5
D gene: NA
V gene: TRBV7-8
clone size: NA
CDR3 DNA: TGTGCCAGCAGCCCTATGGTCGGGAATAGCAATCAGCCCCAGCATTTT
CDR3 protein: CASSPMVGNSNQPQHF

CDR3 length: 17
J gene: TRBJ1-4
D gene: NA
V gene: TRBV3-1/TRBV3-2
clone size: NA
CDR3 DNA: TGTGCCAGCAGCCAGCCGTTAGCTGGTGTAATTAGGGAAAAACTGTTTTTT
CDR3 protein: CASSQPLAGVIREKLFF

CDR3 length: 14
J gene: TRBJ1-5
D gene: TRBD1
V gene: TRBV10-3
clone size: once
CDR3 DNA: TGTGCCACTCAGGGACAGGGAGGCAATCAGCCCCAGCATTTT
CDR3 protein: CATQGQGGNQPQHF

CDR3 length: 16
J gene: TRBJ1-1
D gene: TRBD1
V gene: TRBV18
clone size: NA
CDR3 DNA: TGTGCCAGCTCACCATCGGGGACAGGGGGTAGCACTGAAGCTTTCTTT
CDR3 protein: CASSPSGTGGSTEAFF

CDR3 length: 14
J gene: TRBJ2-3
D gene: NA
V gene: TRBV6-1
clone size: NA
CDR3 DNA: TGTGCCAGCAGTGAAGCAGACAGGCAGAATACGCAGTATTTT
CDR3 protein: CASSEADRQNTQYF

CDR3 length: 14
J gene: TRBJ1-5
D gene: NA
V gene: TRBV30
clone size: NA
CDR3 DNA: TGTGCCTGGAGTGTACTAAGGGGCGAACAGCCCCAGCATTTT
CDR3 protein: CAWSVLRGEQPQHF

CDR3 length: 15
J gene: TRBJ2-5
D gene: TRBD1
V gene: TRBV7-2
clone size: few
CDR3 DNA: TGTGCCAGCAGCTTAGGGACAGGCTATACGGAGACCCAGTACTTC
CDR3 protein: CASSLGTGYTETQYF

CDR3 length: 15
J gene: TRBJ2-1
D gene: NA
V gene: TRBV7-2
clone size: NA
CDR3 DNA: TGTGCCAGCAGCTTAACCCCAGGCACCTACAATGAGCAGTTCTTC
CDR3 protein: CASSLTPGTYNEQFF

CDR3 length: 16
J gene: TRBJ2-2
D gene: TRBD1
V gene: TRBV9
clone size: NA
CDR3 DNA: TGTGCCAGCAGCGTTCGACAGGGGCCCAACACCGGGGAGCTGTTTTTT
CDR3 protein: CASSVRQGPNTGELFF

CDR3 length: 10
J gene: TRBJ2-7
D gene: NA
V gene: TRBV6-2/TRBV6-3
clone size: NA
CDR3 DNA: TGTGCCAGCAGTTACGACAAGCAGTACTTC
CDR3 protein: CASSYDKQYF

CDR3 length: 16
J gene: TRBJ2-7
D gene: TRBD1
V gene: TRBV6-6
clone size: once
CDR3 DNA: TGTGCCAGCAGCTACCCAGGACAGGGGATGGCCTACGAGCAGTACTTC
CDR3 protein: CASSYPGQGMAYEQYF

CDR3 length: 14
J gene: TRBJ1-2
D gene: TRBD1
V gene: TRBV7-3
clone size: NA
CDR3 DNA: TGTGCCAGCAGCCTAGGGGGCCGATTGGATGGCTACACCTTC
CDR3 protein: CASSLGGRLDGYTF

CDR3 length: 16
J gene: TRBJ2-7
D gene: TRBD1
V gene: TRBV4-3
clone size: NA
CDR3 DNA: TGCGCCAGCAGCCAAGTGGTGGCAGGGGGCTATTACGAGCAGTACTTC
CDR3 protein: CASSQVVAGGYYEQYF

CDR3 length: 16
J gene: TRBJ2-3
D gene: TRBD2
V gene: TRBV5-8
clone size: few
CDR3 DNA: TGTGCCAGCAGCTTGGTGACTAGCGGGGGGGAAGATACGCAGTATTTT
CDR3 protein: CASSLVTSGGEDTQYF

CDR3 length: 14
J gene: TRBJ2-7
D gene: TRBD1
V gene: TRBV5-1
clone size: few
CDR3 DNA: TGCGCCAGCAGCTCCGACAGGGTCTCCTACGAGCAGTACTTC
CDR3 protein: CASSSDRVSYEQYF

CDR3 length: 13
J gene: TRBJ1-2
D gene: TRBD1
V gene: TRBV30
clone size: NA
CDR3 DNA: TGTGCCTGGTCTACAGGGGTACGCTATGGCTACACCTTC
CDR3 protein: CAWSTGVRYGYTF

CDR3 length: 14
J gene: TRBJ2-3
D gene: NA
V gene: TRBV9
clone size: few
CDR3 DNA: TGTGCCAGCAGCGCCGGGGTTGACGCAGATACGCAGTATTTT
CDR3 protein: CASSAGVDADTQYF

CDR3 length: 15
J gene: TRBJ1-6
D gene: NA
V gene: TRBV21-1
clone size: NA
CDR3 DNA: TGTGCCAGCAGCTTTCGGACAGGGTCCGATTCACCCCTCCACTTT
CDR3 protein: CASSFRTGSDSPLHF

CDR3 length: 15
J gene: TRBJ1-1
D gene: TRBD1
V gene: TRBV27
clone size: NA
CDR3 DNA: TGTGCCAGCAGTACAAGACAGGGGGCAACATCAGAAGCTTTCTTT
CDR3 protein: CASSTRQGATSEAFF

CDR3 length: 13
J gene: TRBJ1-6
D gene: NA
V gene: TRBV7-2
clone size: NA
CDR3 DNA: TGTGCCAGCAGCTTATCCGGGGGATCACCCCTCCACTTT
CDR3 protein: CASSLSGGSPLHF

CDR3 length: 16
J gene: TRBJ2-7
D gene: TRBD2
V gene: TRBV5-5
clone size: NA
CDR3 DNA: TGTGCCAGCAGCGCACTTTCTAGCGGGAGGACCTACGAGCAGTACTTC
CDR3 protein: CASSALSSGRTYEQYF

CDR3 length: 16
J gene: TRBJ2-4
D gene: TRBD1
V gene: TRBV5-4
clone size: once
CDR3 DNA: TGTGCCAGCAGCACCAAGGGGGCGAGGGCCAAAAACATTCAGTACTTC
CDR3 protein: CASSTKGARAKNIQYF

CDR3 length: 15
J gene: TRBJ2-1
D gene: NA
V gene: TRBV28
clone size: NA
CDR3 DNA: TGTGCCAGCAGTTTAATCGGGTCCCTTAACAATGAGCAGTTCTTC
CDR3 protein: CASSLIGSLNNEQFF